What follows are 29 T cell receptor beta chains derived from one specimen sequenced in a study of T cell responses to AZD1222 COVID-19 vaccine. Profiling relied on immunoSEQ multiplex PCR, and the TCRdb table lists in-frame clones only, not all of them. The sample has 150,000 or so clones. Sequences were obtained from peripheral blood. The receptor set was obtained from an adult in good health.

The CDR3 DNA reads TGTGCCAGCCAGGACAGAAGCTACAATGAGCAGTTCTTC. It yields the protein CASQDRSYNEQFF. V and J are TRBV10-3 and TRBJ2-1; a possible D gene is TRBD1 (6 bases). Deletions cut 10 bases from V and 3 bases from J, with 13 bases between. Germline CDR1 is ENHRY and CDR2 is SYGVKD. The CDR3 runs to 13 residues.

The chain recombines TRBV20-1 with TRBJ2-1; either TRBD1 or TRBD2 may fit D (6 bases each). The V end lost 3 bases, the J end lost 5 bases, and 17 bases lay between the germline ends. CDR1 and CDR2 (germline): DFQATT, SNEGSKA (reference sequence). The CDR3 extends over 15 amino acids. This chain's CDR3 is CSASLMGGFNNEQFF. As DNA, the CDR3 is TGCAGTGCTAGTTTAATGGGGGGCTTCAACAATGAGCAGTTCTTC.

The chain recombines TRBV27 with TRBJ1-6; a weak D match, TRBD1 (5 bases). Trimming took off 7 bases at V and 6 bases at J, with 13 bases between the two ends. From germline, CDR1 is MNHEY and CDR2 SMNVEV (reference sequence). This CDR3 region has 14 residues. The CDR3 loop reads CASTTGQGNSPLHF. CDR3 nucleotide sequence: TGTGCCAGCACCACGGGGCAGGGTAATTCACCCCTCCACTTT.

The rearrangement links TRBV19 to TRBJ2-7; TRBD1 matches at 10 bases. The J segment lost 5 bases and the V segment lost 7 bases, leaving 8 bases of the junction unmatched. The CDR3 spans 14 residues. Germline CDR1 and CDR2: LNHDA and SQIVND (reference sequence). CDR3 bases: TGTGCCAGTAACGCCGGGACAGGGGTCCACGAGCAGTACTTC. This translates into CASNAGTGVHEQYF. Supplemented by reference TRBV19 and TRBJ2-7, the full variable domain reads DGGITQSPKYLFRKEGQNVTLSCEQNLNHDAMYWYRQDPGQGLRLIYYSQIVNDFQKGDIAEGYSVSREKKESFPLTVTSAQKNPTAFYLCASNAGTGVHEQYFGPGTRLTVT.

The J gene is TRBJ1-2, the V gene TRBV7-2, with D unclear. CDR1 and CDR2 (germline): SGHTA, FQGNSA. The CDR3 has 15 amino acids. Trimming stripped 3 bases from V and 2 bases from J, with 13 bases between. The CDR3 spells CASSLAPGSNYGYTF. The DNA of the CDR3 is TGTGCCAGCAGCTTGGCGCCTGGGTCCAACTATGGCTACACCTTC.

J is TRBJ2-3 and V is TRBV4-1, with 15 bases matching TRBD2. V trimming: 2 bases; J trimming: 4 bases; junction bases outside the gene matches: 4. Germline lookup yields CDR1 MGHRA and CDR2 YSYEKL. The CDR3 totals 17 residues. The DNA for the CDR3 is TGCGCCAGCAGCCAACAAGGACTAGCGGGGGGGCCAGATACGCAGTATTTT. Protein: CASSQQGLAGGPDTQYF.

V and J are TRBV28 and TRBJ1-2; D ambiguous. The CDR3 contains 14 residues. CDR1 MDHEN and CDR2 SYDVKM come from the germline V gene. The ends were cut back, 3 bases at V and 4 bases at J, with 12 bases in the middle. CDR3 DNA: TGTGCCAGCAGTTTTTCCCAGCCCCCCTATGGCTACACCTTC. Amino acids: CASSFSQPPYGYTF.

The rearrangement uses TRBV5-1 and TRBJ2-3; 8 nucleotides align to TRBD2. V was pared by 1 base and J by 1 base, with 5 bases of the junction left unmatched. The CDR3 has 16 residues. Germline V gene lookup returns CDR1 SGHRS and CDR2 YFSETQ. The CDR3 DNA is TGCGCCAGCAGCTTGCCTGCGGGGGGACGCACAGATACGCAGTATTTT. It is translated as CASSLPAGGRTDTQYF.

As DNA, the CDR3 is TGTGCCAGCAGAGGACAGGGTAGTATAAATGAAAAACTGTTTTTT. This sequence encodes CASRGQGSINEKLFF. This chain links TRBV6-5 with TRBJ1-4; 8 bases agree with TRBD1. The CDR3 contains 15 residues. The germline gives CDR1 MNHEY, CDR2 SVGAGI. Unmatched junction bases numbered 8, after V lost 6 bases and J lost 5 bases.

DNA of the CDR3: TGTGCCAGCAGCTTAGCGCTAGCGGGGGACAATGAGCAGTTCTTC. Its protein product is CASSLALAGDNEQFF. This chain links TRBV5-5 with TRBJ2-1, with 10 bases aligning to TRBD2. Germline lookup yields CDR1 SGHKS and CDR2 YYEKEE (reference sequence). V lost 2 bases and J lost 5; bases outside the gene matches: 4. This CDR3 region has 15 residues.

The chain carries TRBV9 and TRBJ2-3; 9 positions match TRBD2. Germline V gene sequence: CDR1 SGDLS, CDR2 YYNGEE. CDR3 length: 16 residues. J lost 0 bases, V lost 3 bases, and 5 bases had no gene match. CDR3 in DNA: TGTGCCAGCAGCGCTGGAGGACTAGCGAGCACAGATACGCAGTATTTT. Protein product: CASSAGGLASTDTQYF.

The chain employs TRBV7-8 and TRBJ1-2, with D uncertain. Germline V lookup: CDR1 SGHVS, CDR2 FQNEAQ. The CDR3 contains 14 residues. The ends were cut back, 1 base at V and 4 bases at J, with 10 bases in the middle. The CDR3 DNA follows: TGTGCCAGCAGCTTAGATAACAGACGCTATGGCTACACCTTC. This gives the protein CASSLDNRRYGYTF.

The rearrangement links TRBV27 to TRBJ1-2; TRBD1 matches 7 bases. The CDR3 length is 14 residues. After removal of 3 bases from V and 7 bases from J, the junction contained 8 bases not matched to a gene. Germline V CDR1 and CDR2: MNHEY, SMNVEV (reference sequence). CDR3 sequence (DNA): TGTGCCAGCAGTTTGGGCAGGGGGTTGGGTGGCTACACCTTC. Encoded protein: CASSLGRGLGGYTF.

This chain joins TRBV6-1 and TRBJ1-2; 9 nucleotides align to TRBD1. V was clipped by 0 bases and J by 8 bases; unmatched bases: 7. Germline V gene lookup returns CDR1 MNHNS and CDR2 SASEGT. This CDR3 region has 15 residues. CDR3 bases: TGTGCCAGCAGTGAAGCGCGACAGGGGGTTGGAGGCTACACCTTC. Amino acids: CASSEARQGVGGYTF.

The V call is TRBV7-9, the J call TRBJ1-1; D call uncertain. Between the trimmed V and J ends, which lost 3 bases and 1 base, there was a span of 9 bases. Germline CDR1 and CDR2: SEHNR and FQNEAQ (reference sequence). The CDR3 has 14 amino acids. The CDR3 region has the DNA TGTGCCAGCAGCTTGGCCACTACGAACACTGAAGCTTTCTTT. It translates to CASSLATTNTEAFF. Variable domain in full (rest from reference TRBV7-9 and TRBJ1-1): DTGVSQNPRHKITKRGQNVTFRCDPISEHNRLYWYRQTLGQGPEFLTYFQNEAQLEKSRLLSDRFSAERPKGSFSTLEIQRTEQGDSAMYLCASSLATTNTEAFFGQGTRLTVV.

The chain joins TRBV18 to TRBJ2-1; 8 bases are shared with TRBD1. The germline V gene encodes CDR1 KGHSH and CDR2 LQKENI. With V trimmed by 6 bases and J by 6 bases, 13 bases remained unmatched. The length of the CDR3 is 16 residues. The CDR3 bases are TGTGCCAGCTCGGCCGACAGGGGCCCTCTATTCAATGAGCAGTTCTTC. Its translation is CASSADRGPLFNEQFF.

This chain connects TRBV5-1 to TRBJ1-1; a weak D match, TRBD1 (6 bases). Between the trimmed V and J ends, which lost 4 bases and 4 bases, there was a span of 20 bases. This CDR3 is 16 amino acids long. Germline CDR1 SGHRS, CDR2 YFSETQ. CDR3 region: CASSESSWGAGTEAFF. The CDR3 DNA sequence: TGCGCCAGCAGCGAATCATCCTGGGGGGCGGGCACTGAAGCTTTCTTT.

The chain combines TRBV5-1 with TRBJ2-7; TRBD1 matches 10 bases. CDR1 is SGHRS and CDR2 is YFSETQ in the germline V gene. Trimming cost V 2 bases and J 2 bases; bases outside gene matches: 4. The CDR3 extends over 15 amino acids. The CDR3 DNA is TGCGCCAGCAGCTTCCAGACAGGGGGCACCTACGAGCAGTACTTC. It specifies CASSFQTGGTYEQYF.

The J gene is TRBJ2-1, the V gene TRBV7-9, with D uncertain. Germline V CDR1 and CDR2: SEHNR, FQNEAQ (reference sequence). Trimming shortened V by 4 bases and J by 6 bases, and 19 bases separated the two germline ends. The CDR3 is 16 residues long. The CDR3 coding sequence is TGTGCCAGCAGCTCCTACCCTGGCGTAAACGCCAATGAGCAGTTCTTC. This encodes CASSSYPGVNANEQFF. Together with reference TRBV7-9 and TRBJ2-1, the CDR3 gives the full variable domain: DTGVSQNPRHKITKRGQNVTFRCDPISEHNRLYWYRQTLGQGPEFLTYFQNEAQLEKSRLLSDRFSAERPKGSFSTLEIQRTEQGDSAMYLCASSSYPGVNANEQFFGPGTRLTVL.

V usage is TRBV23-1 and J usage is TRBJ2-5; TRBD1 matches at 12 bases. TRBV23-1 is designated an ORF whose function remains uncertain. V was pared by 11 bases and J by 3 bases, with 10 bases of the junction left unmatched. This CDR3 has 15 amino acids. The DNA for the CDR3 is TGCGCCTCGGGTAGGGGACAGGGGGCAAAAGAGACCCAGTACTTC. It specifies CASGRGQGAKETQYF.

The gene calls are TRBV29-1 and TRBJ2-7; 7 nucleotides match TRBD2. V gave up 5 bases and J gave up 3 bases; unmatched junction bases: 10. This CDR3 has 14 amino acids. Germline CDR1 reads SQVTM; CDR2 reads ANQGSEA. CDR3 protein: CSVSGSGGLYEQYF. In DNA, the CDR3 is TGCAGCGTTTCTGGTTCGGGGGGTCTCTACGAGCAGTACTTC.

The V and J genes are TRBV11-3 and TRBJ1-1; D possibly corresponds to TRBD1 (5 bases). Germline loops: CDR1 SGHNT, CDR2 YENEEA. The CDR3 covers 15 residues. V was clipped by 3 bases and J by 6 bases, with 17 bases between them. The CDR3, as DNA: TGTGCCAGCAGCTTGGACCACCGGGGGAGGGCTGAAGCTTTCTTT. It specifies CASSLDHRGRAEAFF.

The rearrangement joins TRBV3-1 (or the pseudogene TRBV3-2) to TRBJ2-1; possible D gene TRBD2, 5 bases. Germline CDR1 reads LGHDT; CDR2 reads YNNKEL (reference sequence). The CDR3 length is 14 residues. The V end lost 1 base, the J end lost 8 bases, and 12 bases lay between the germline ends. The CDR3 loop is CASSQVRESHEQFF. The CDR3 nucleotides read TGTGCCAGCAGCCAAGTAAGGGAGAGCCATGAGCAGTTCTTC.

The chain has TRBV19 and TRBJ2-1, with D hard to call. Trimming took 4 bases from V and 3 from J, leaving 28 bases between them. CDR1 is LNHDA, CDR2 SQIVND, per germline (reference sequence). There are 20 residues in the CDR3. CDR3 amino acids: CASSKTPGPHTVWFYNEQFF. The CDR3 DNA reads as TGTGCCAGTAGTAAGACTCCCGGGCCTCACACGGTCTGGTTCTACAATGAGCAGTTCTTC.

The rearrangement uses TRBV19 and TRBJ1-1, with D possibly being TRBD1 (5 bases). CDR1 LNHDA and CDR2 SQIVND come from the germline V gene (reference sequence). V was shortened by 6 bases and J by 4 bases, with 6 bases between the two germline ends. The CDR3 is 11 residues long. The CDR3 sequence is CASRRGTEAFF. The CDR3 nucleotides read TGTGCCAGTAGGAGGGGCACTGAAGCTTTCTTT.

V and J are TRBV19 and TRBJ1-5; perhaps TRBD1 as D (5 bases). The V end was cut by 1 base, the J end by 6 bases, with 13 bases between. Germline assignment: CDR1 LNHDA and CDR2 SQIVND (reference sequence). CDR3 length equals 15 residues. The CDR3 nucleotides read TGTGCCAGTAGTATAGCCGGACGGGACGGTCAGCCCCAGCATTTT. As protein: CASSIAGRDGQPQHF.

The chain recombines TRBV5-1 with TRBJ1-1, with unresolved D. Deletions cut 4 bases from V and 3 bases from J, with 10 bases between. The germline V gene encodes CDR1 SGHRS and CDR2 YFSETQ. The CDR3 totals 13 residues. CDR3 region: CASSPTRDTEAFF. For the CDR3, the DNA is TGCGCCAGCAGCCCGACACGGGACACTGAAGCTTTCTTT. The full variable domain, completed using reference TRBV5-1 and TRBJ1-1, is KAGVTQTPRYLIKTRGQQVTLSCSPISGHRSVSWYQQTPGQGLQFLFEYFSETQRNKGNFPGRFSGRQFSNSRSEMNVSTLELGDSALYLCASSPTRDTEAFFGQGTRLTVV.

The V gene is TRBV6-5, the J gene TRBJ1-1; tentative D call: TRBD1 (5 bases). V gave up 2 bases and J gave up 4 bases, with 11 bases separating them. CDR3 length: 14 amino acids. Germline V gene data show CDR1 as MNHEY and CDR2 as SVGAGI. CDR3 loop: CASSYQGGTTEAFF. DNA for the CDR3: TGTGCCAGCAGTTACCAGGGTGGGACCACTGAAGCTTTCTTT.

This chain connects TRBV10-3 to TRBJ1-2; 11 bases map to TRBD1. This CDR3 contains 14 residues. In germline, CDR1 is ENHRY, CDR2 SYGVKD. V was pared by 3 bases and J by 7 bases, with 4 bases of the junction left unmatched. Here the CDR3 reads CAISDGTGGSGYTF. In DNA, the CDR3 is TGTGCCATCAGTGATGGGACAGGGGGAAGTGGCTACACCTTC.